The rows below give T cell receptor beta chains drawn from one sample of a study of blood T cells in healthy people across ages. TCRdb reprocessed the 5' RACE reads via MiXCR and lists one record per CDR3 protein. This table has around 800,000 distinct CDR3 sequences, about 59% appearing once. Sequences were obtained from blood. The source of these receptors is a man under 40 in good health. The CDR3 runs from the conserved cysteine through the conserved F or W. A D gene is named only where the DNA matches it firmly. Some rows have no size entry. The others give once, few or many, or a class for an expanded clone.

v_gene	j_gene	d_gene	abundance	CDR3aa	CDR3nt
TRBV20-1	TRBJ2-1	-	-	CSAVGLERYNEQFF	TGCAGTGCTGTGGGACTTGAGAGGTACAATGAGCAGTTCTTC
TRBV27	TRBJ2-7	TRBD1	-	CASSRDRMQYF	TGTGCCAGCAGCCGGGACAGGATGCAGTACTTC
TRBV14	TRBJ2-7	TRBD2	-	CASSRWAGGYEQYF	TGTGCCAGCAGCCGCTGGGCGGGGGGCTACGAGCAGTACTTC
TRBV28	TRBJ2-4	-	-	CASSLSGSSKNIQYF	TGTGCCAGCAGTTTGTCAGGGTCTTCCAAAAACATTCAGTACTTC
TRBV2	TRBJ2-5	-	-	CASMGRSMYGQYF	TGTGCCAGCATGGGCAGGAGCATGTACGGGCAGTACTTC
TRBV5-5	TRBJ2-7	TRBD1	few	CASRDGQATYEQYF	TGTGCCAGCAGAGACGGACAGGCCACCTACGAGCAGTACTTC
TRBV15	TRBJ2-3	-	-	CATSRESVPSTDTQYF	TGTGCCACCAGCAGAGAAAGCGTCCCTAGCACAGATACGCAGTATTTT
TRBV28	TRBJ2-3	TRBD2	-	CARSTGGGADTQYF	TGTGCCAGGTCGACTGGCGGGGGGGCAGATACGCAGTATTTT
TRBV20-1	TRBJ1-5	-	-	CSGLGDHNQPQHF	TGCAGTGGGCTGGGGGATCACAATCAGCCCCAGCATTTT
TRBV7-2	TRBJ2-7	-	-	CASSQDASNYNEQYF	TGTGCCAGCAGCCAAGATGCCAGCAACTACAATGAGCAGTACTTC
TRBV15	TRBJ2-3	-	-	CATGQSPSTDTQYF	TGTGCCACCGGACAGTCTCCTAGCACAGATACGCAGTATTTT
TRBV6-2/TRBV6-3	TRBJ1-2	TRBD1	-	CASSTPGQNGYTF	TGTGCCAGCAGTACTCCGGGACAGAATGGCTACACCTTC
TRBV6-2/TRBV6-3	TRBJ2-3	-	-	CASSYQTGTQYF	TGTGCCAGCAGTTACCAAACGGGGACGCAGTATTTT
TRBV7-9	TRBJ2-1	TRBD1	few	CASSPPDRAGEQFF	TGTGCCAGCAGCCCCCCCGACAGGGCGGGTGAGCAGTTCTTC
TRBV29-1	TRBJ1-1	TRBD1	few	CSPRKTGSTEAFF	TGCAGCCCTCGGAAGACAGGGAGCACTGAAGCTTTCTTT
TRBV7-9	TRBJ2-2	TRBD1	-	CASRIRGLGELFF	TGTGCCAGCAGAATCAGGGGGCTCGGGGAGCTGTTTTTT
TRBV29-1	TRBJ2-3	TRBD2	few	CSVEGLAGSGQYF	TGCAGCGTTGAAGGACTAGCGGGGTCGGGGCAGTATTTT
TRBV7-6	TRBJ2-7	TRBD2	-	CASGAGGGYNEQYF	TGTGCCAGCGGAGCGGGGGGCGGCTACAATGAGCAGTACTTC
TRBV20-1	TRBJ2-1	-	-	CSAREPAVWSNEQFF	TGCAGTGCTAGGGAGCCTGCCGTCTGGAGTAATGAGCAGTTCTTC
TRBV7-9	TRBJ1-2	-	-	CASSSTLPGYTF	TGTGCCAGCAGCTCTACCTTACCCGGCTACACCTTC
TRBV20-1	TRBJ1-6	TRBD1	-	CSARDRGTGNSYNSPLHF	TGCAGTGCTAGAGATCGGGGGACAGGGAACTCCTATAATTCACCCCTCCACTTT
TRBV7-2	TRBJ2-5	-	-	CASSLIRGTRGRYQETQYF	TGTGCCAGCAGCTTAATTCGAGGAACTCGGGGGAGGTACCAAGAGACCCAGTACTTC
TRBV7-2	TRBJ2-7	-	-	CASSQTITYEQYF	TGTGCCAGCAGCCAAACTATAACCTACGAGCAGTACTTC
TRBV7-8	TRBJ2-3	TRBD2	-	CASSSSGGLTDTQYF	TGTGCCAGCAGCTCTAGCGGGGGACTCACAGATACGCAGTATTTT
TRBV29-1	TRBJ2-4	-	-	CSVEWDLAKNIQYF	TGCAGCGTTGAGTGGGACCTAGCCAAAAACATTCAGTACTTC
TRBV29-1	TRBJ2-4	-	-	CSVEDGSAGWSRKNIQYF	TGCAGCGTTGAAGATGGTTCCGCAGGTTGGAGCCGAAAAAACATTCAGTACTTC
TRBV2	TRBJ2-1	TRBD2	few	CASRAGSGGFSPQFF	TGTGCCAGCCGCGCGGGTAGCGGGGGTTTTAGTCCGCAGTTCTTC
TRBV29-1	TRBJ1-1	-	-	CSALEHTEAFF	TGCAGCGCCTTAGAACACACTGAAGCTTTCTTT
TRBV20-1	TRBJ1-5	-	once	CSARDAGGGQPQHF	TGCAGTGCTAGAGATGCGGGTGGCGGCCAGCCCCAGCATTTT
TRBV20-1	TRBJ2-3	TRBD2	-	CSARSASGGASATQYF	TGCAGTGCTAGAAGCGCTAGCGGGGGGGCCTCGGCTACGCAGTATTTT
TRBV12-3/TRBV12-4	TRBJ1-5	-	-	CASSSEGTFLNQPQHF	TGTGCCAGCAGCTCCGAAGGGACTTTCCTCAATCAGCCCCAGCATTTT
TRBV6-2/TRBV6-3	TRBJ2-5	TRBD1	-	CASSYRVANRGETQYF	TGTGCCAGCAGTTACAGGGTGGCCAACAGGGGGGAGACCCAGTACTTC
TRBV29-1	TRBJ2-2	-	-	CSVPKTRASTGELFF	TGCAGCGTTCCAAAAACCAGGGCGTCCACCGGGGAGCTGTTTTTT
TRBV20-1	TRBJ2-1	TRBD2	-	CSSRGGGIYEQFF	TGCAGTAGTAGGGGCGGGGGGATTTATGAGCAGTTCTTC
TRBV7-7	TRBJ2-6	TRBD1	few	CASSPGTGTSGANVLTF	TGTGCTAGCAGTCCCGGGACAGGGACCTCTGGGGCCAACGTCCTGACTTTC
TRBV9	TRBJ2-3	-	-	CASSVGHGPDTQYF	TGTGCCAGCAGCGTAGGGCATGGGCCAGATACGCAGTATTTT
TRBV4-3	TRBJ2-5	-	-	CASSQGIVEETQYF	TGCGCCAGCAGCCAAGGCATAGTGGAAGAGACCCAGTACTTC
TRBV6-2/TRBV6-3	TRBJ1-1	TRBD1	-	CASRVQGAIRTEAFF	TGTGCCAGCAGGGTACAGGGGGCTATAAGGACTGAAGCTTTCTTT
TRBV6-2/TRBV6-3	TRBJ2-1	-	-	CASTGLQSSYNEQFF	TGTGCCAGCACGGGGTTACAGAGCTCCTACAATGAGCAGTTCTTC
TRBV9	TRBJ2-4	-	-	CASSLGAFKNIQYF	TGTGCCAGCAGTCTCGGGGCGTTCAAAAACATTCAGTACTTC
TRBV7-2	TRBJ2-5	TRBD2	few	CASRTSGGEETQYF	TGTGCCAGCAGAACCAGCGGGGGGGAAGAGACCCAGTACTTC
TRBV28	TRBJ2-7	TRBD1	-	CASNQGVNEQYF	TGTGCCAGCAACCAGGGGGTGAACGAGCAGTACTTC
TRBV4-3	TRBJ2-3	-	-	CASSRSSVHHPTDTQYF	TGCGCCAGCAGCCGTTCCTCGGTACACCACCCCACAGATACGCAGTATTTT
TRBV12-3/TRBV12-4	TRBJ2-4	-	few	CASSLQVSKNIQYF	TGTGCCAGCAGTTTACAGGTTTCCAAAAACATTCAGTACTTC
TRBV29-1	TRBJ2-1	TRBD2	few	CSADPAGTPNEQFF	TGCAGCGCTGACCCAGCGGGAACACCCAATGAGCAGTTCTTC
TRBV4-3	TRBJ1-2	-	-	CASSQDSRGNYGYTF	TGCGCCAGCAGCCAGGACAGTCGGGGGAACTATGGCTACACCTTC
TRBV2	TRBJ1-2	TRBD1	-	CASSRGSIDGYTF	TGTGCCAGCAGCAGGGGGAGTATAGATGGCTACACCTTC
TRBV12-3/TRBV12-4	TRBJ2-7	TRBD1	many	CASRGTGGSYEQYF	TGTGCCAGCAGGGGGACAGGGGGTTCCTACGAGCAGTACTTC
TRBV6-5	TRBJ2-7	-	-	CASSSLRGREYEQYF	TGTGCCAGCAGTTCGCTGAGGGGGCGGGAGTACGAGCAGTACTTC
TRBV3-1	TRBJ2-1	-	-	CASSQVNHEQFF	TGTGCCAGCAGCCAAGTCAACCATGAGCAGTTCTTC
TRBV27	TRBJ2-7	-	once	CASSLFGGGTTYEQYF	TGTGCCAGCAGTTTGTTTGGCGGGGGCACAACCTACGAGCAGTACTTC
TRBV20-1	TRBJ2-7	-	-	CSARLGSGEQYF	TGCAGTGCTAGACTTGGAAGCGGGGAGCAGTACTTC
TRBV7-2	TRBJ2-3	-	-	CASSLAREGGYTQYF	TGTGCCAGCAGCTTAGCCAGGGAAGGGGGTTATACGCAGTATTTT
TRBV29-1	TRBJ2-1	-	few	CSGSLGYNEQFF	TGCAGCGGTTCGCTGGGCTACAATGAGCAGTTCTTC
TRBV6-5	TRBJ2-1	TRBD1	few	CASIGTGDNEQFF	TGTGCCAGCATCGGGACAGGGGATAATGAGCAGTTCTTC
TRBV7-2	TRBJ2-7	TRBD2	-	CASRGIGGGPPYEQYF	TGTGCCAGCAGGGGTATCGGCGGGGGGCCACCCTACGAGCAGTACTTC
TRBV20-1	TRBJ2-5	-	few	CSANPMRGEETQYF	TGCAGTGCTAACCCGATGAGGGGAGAAGAGACCCAGTACTTC